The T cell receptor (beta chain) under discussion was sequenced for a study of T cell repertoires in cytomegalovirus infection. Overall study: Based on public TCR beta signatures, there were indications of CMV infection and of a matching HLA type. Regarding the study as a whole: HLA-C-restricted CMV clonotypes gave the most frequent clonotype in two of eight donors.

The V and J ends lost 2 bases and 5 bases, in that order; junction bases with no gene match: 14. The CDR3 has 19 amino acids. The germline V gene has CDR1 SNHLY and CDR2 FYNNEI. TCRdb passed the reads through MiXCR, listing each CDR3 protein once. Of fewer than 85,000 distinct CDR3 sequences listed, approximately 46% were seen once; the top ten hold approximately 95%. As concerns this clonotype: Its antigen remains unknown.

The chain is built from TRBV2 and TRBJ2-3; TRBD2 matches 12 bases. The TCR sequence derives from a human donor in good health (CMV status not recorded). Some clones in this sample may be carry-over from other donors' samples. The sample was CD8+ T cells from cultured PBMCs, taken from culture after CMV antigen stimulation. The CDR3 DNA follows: TGTGCCAGCAGTGAAACCCCCGGGAGACTAGCGGGAGCTGTAGATACGCAGTATTTT. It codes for CASSETPGRLAGAVDTQYF.